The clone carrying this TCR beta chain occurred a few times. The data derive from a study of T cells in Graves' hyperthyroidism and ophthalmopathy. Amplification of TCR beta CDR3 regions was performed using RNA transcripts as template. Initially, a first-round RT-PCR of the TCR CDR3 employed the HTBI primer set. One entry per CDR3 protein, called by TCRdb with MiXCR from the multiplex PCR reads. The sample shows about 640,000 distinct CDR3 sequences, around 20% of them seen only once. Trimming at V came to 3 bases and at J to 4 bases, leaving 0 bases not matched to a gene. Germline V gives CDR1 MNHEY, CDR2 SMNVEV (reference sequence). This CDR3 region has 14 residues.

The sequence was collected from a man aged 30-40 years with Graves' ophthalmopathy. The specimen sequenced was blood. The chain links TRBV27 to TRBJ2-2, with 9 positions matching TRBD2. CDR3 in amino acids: CASSLREGTGELFF. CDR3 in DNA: TGTGCCAGCAGTTTGCGGGAGGGCACCGGGGAGCTGTTTTTT.